These 25 T cell receptor beta chains were all obtained from the same sample, sequenced in a study of radiotherapy plus CTLA-4 blockade in lung cancer. Profiled with immunoSEQ multiplex PCR; TCRdb holds only in-frame clones, not every one. This sample has 65,000 to 85,000 clones, with roughly 70% found just once. This material consisted of peripheral blood, taken from a patient treated with radiotherapy plus ipilimumab. The receptors originated from a human donor with non-small cell lung cancer whose response to radiotherapy plus ipilimumab could not be evaluated.

This sequence joins TRBV6-4 and TRBJ2-7; 11 bases align to TRBD1. From germline, CDR1 is MRHNA and CDR2 SNTAGT. V lost 0 bases and J lost 6; bases outside the gene matches: 4. The CDR3 loop spans 15 amino acids. CDR3 DNA sequence: TGTGCCAGCAGTGACTCGGGACAGGGGGAATGCGAGCAGTACTTC. Translating it yields CASSDSGQGECEQYF.

The chain has TRBV13 and TRBJ2-2; D is undetermined. Germline lookup yields CDR1 PRHDT and CDR2 FYEKMQ (reference sequence). The CDR3 sequence is 14 residues long. The ends were cut back, 1 base at V and 3 bases at J, with 6 bases in the middle. The CDR3 region is CASSLALDTGELFF. The CDR3 DNA reads TGTGCCAGCAGCTTAGCCCTAGACACCGGGGAGCTGTTTTTT.

This chain uses TRBV5-4 with TRBJ2-1; maybe TRBD2 (7 bases). Germline CDR1 reads SGHNT; CDR2 reads YYREEE (reference sequence). The CDR3 length is 16 residues. Deletions cut 1 base from V and 3 bases from J, with 14 bases between. The CDR3 protein is CASSLSGGGLYNEQFF. In DNA, the CDR3 is TGTGCCAGCAGCTTGTCCGGCGGGGGCCTCTACAATGAGCAGTTCTTC.

This clone was seen only a few times. This chain links TRBV7-2 with TRBJ2-1, with D possibly TRBD2 on 7 matching bases. The germline V gene encodes CDR1 SGHTA and CDR2 FQGNSA. CDR3 length: 16 residues. The ends were cut back, 6 bases at V and 2 bases at J, with 17 bases in the middle. CDR3 amino acids: CASREGGGAAYNEQFF. The CDR3, as DNA: TGTGCCAGCAGAGAGGGAGGGGGGGCGGCCTACAATGAGCAGTTCTTC.

The chain is built from TRBV4-3 and TRBJ2-7; TRBD2 matches 8 bases. J gave up 2 bases and V 2 bases, and 2 bases lay outside the gene matches. The CDR3 is made up of 14 amino acids. The germline CDR1 and CDR2 sequences are LGHNA and YSLEER. The CDR3 nucleotides read TGCGCCAGCAGCCAATTAGCGGGGCCCTACGAGCAGTACTTC. This gives the protein CASSQLAGPYEQYF.

The chain uses TRBV7-2 and TRBJ2-7; 10 nucleotides agree with TRBD1. The J segment lost 5 bases and the V segment lost 0 bases, leaving 7 bases of the junction unmatched. The CDR3 is made up of 16 amino acids. The germline V gene has CDR1 SGHTA and CDR2 FQGNSA. The CDR3 sequence: CASSLAQGQGYHEQYF. Written as DNA, the CDR3 is TGTGCCAGCAGCTTAGCCCAGGGACAGGGGTACCACGAGCAGTACTTC. The full variable domain, in which reference TRBV7-2 and TRBJ2-7 provide the parts outside the CDR3, is GAGVSQSPSNKVTEKGKDVELRCDPISGHTALYWYRQSLGQGLEFLIYFQGNSAPDKSGLPSDRFSAERTGGSVSTLTIQRTQQEDSAVYLCASSLAQGQGYHEQYFGPGTRLTVT.

The V call is TRBV27, the J call TRBJ2-1, with TRBD1 identical over 7 bases. Germline V gene lookup returns CDR1 MNHEY and CDR2 SMNVEV (reference sequence). The CDR3 totals 16 residues. The V segment lost 5 bases and the J segment 0 bases; nucleotides outside the gene matches: 7. The CDR3 sequence: CASSLRQGNSYNEQFF. In DNA, the CDR3 is TGTGCCAGCAGTCTCCGACAGGGTAACTCCTACAATGAGCAGTTCTTC.

This clone has just a few counts. V usage is TRBV6-5 and J usage is TRBJ1-4, with D tentatively TRBD1 (5 bases). CDR1 MNHEY and CDR2 SVGAGI come from the germline V gene. This CDR3 contains 14 residues. V gave up 7 bases and J gave up 0 bases, with 9 bases separating them. The CDR3 nucleotides read TGTGCCAGCACCGACAGCGCAACTAATGAAAAACTGTTTTTT. Amino acid sequence: CASTDSATNEKLFF.

The chain couples TRBV6-5 to TRBJ2-7; a possible D gene is TRBD2 (6 bases). The CDR3 has 14 amino acids. Germline values: CDR1 MNHEY, CDR2 SVGAGI. Trimming left V 3 bases short and J 5 bases short, with 14 bases between. The CDR3 DNA is TGTGCCAGCAGTTATTCGGGGGAAGCCCACGAGCAGTACTTC. Translating gives CASSYSGEAHEQYF.

The chain uses TRBV29-1 and TRBJ2-7, with D possibly TRBD1 on 5 matching bases. Trimming left V 3 bases short and J 3 bases short, with 15 bases between. Germline CDR1 reads SQVTM; CDR2 reads ANQGSEA. The CDR3 runs 14 residues. The CDR3 DNA sequence: TGCAGCGTTGAGGGCTTAAAAAGGGGCTACGAGCAGTACTTC. Translated, it gives CSVEGLKRGYEQYF.

The chain has TRBV19 and TRBJ1-1; TRBD1 matches 7 bases. The germline CDR1 and CDR2 sequences are LNHDA and SQIVND (reference sequence). V gave up 6 bases and J gave up 0 bases; unmatched junction bases: 4. The length of the CDR3 is 14 residues. CDR3 coding DNA: TGTGCCAGTAGCCGGGACAGAATGAACACTGAAGCTTTCTTT. Translating gives CASSRDRMNTEAFF.

The chain couples TRBV11-3 to TRBJ2-7, with D possibly TRBD2 on 7 matching bases. This CDR3 is built from 14 residues. V gave up 5 bases and J gave up 3 bases, with 14 bases separating them. CDR1 is SGHNT and CDR2 is YENEEA in the germline V gene. The CDR3 DNA is TGTGCCAGCAGCGTTCAAGGGGGGGTCTACGAGCAGTACTTC. This sequence encodes CASSVQGGVYEQYF.

The chain couples TRBV4-3 to TRBJ2-1; perhaps TRBD2 as D (5 bases). CDR1 is LGHNA, CDR2 YSLEER, per germline. The CDR3 length is 14 residues. Trimming pared 4 bases from V and 9 bases from J, leaving 16 bases between. CDR3 in DNA: TGCGCCAGCAGCCCCCTCAGAGGTAGCGCTGAGCAGTTCTTC. It yields the protein CASSPLRGSAEQFF.

The CDR3 loop is CASSGDSTGELFF. Here the CDR3 DNA reads TGTGCCAGCAGTGGGGACAGTACCGGGGAGCTGTTTTTT. This sequence joins TRBV6-4 and TRBJ2-2; TRBD1 aligns across 7 bases. Trimming cost V 4 bases and J 5 bases; bases outside gene matches: 1. Germline assignment: CDR1 MRHNA and CDR2 SNTAGT. The CDR3 runs 13 residues.

As concerns this clone: At the DNA level, this CDR3 is encoded by other sequences in the same sample as well. The chain carries TRBV19 and TRBJ2-3; perhaps TRBD2 as D (6 bases). Trimming removed 8 bases from V and 3 bases from J, with 18 bases in between. The CDR3 extends over 15 amino acids. Germline V gene sequence: CDR1 LNHDA, CDR2 SQIVND (reference sequence). This CDR3 is CASSIGGLGTDTQYF. DNA for the CDR3: TGTGCCAGTTCCATTGGAGGGTTGGGGACAGATACGCAGTATTTT.

The chain recombines TRBV29-1 with TRBJ1-2, with D possibly TRBD1 on 6 matching bases. V was shortened by 6 bases and J by 2 bases, with 10 bases between the two germline ends. The CDR3 totals 12 residues. Per the germline V gene, CDR1 is SQVTM and CDR2 is ANQGSEA. CDR3 DNA: TGCAGCGTGGAAACAGGGAACTATGGCTACACCTTC. Residues: CSVETGNYGYTF.

V is TRBV9 and J is TRBJ1-3; D not resolved. The CDR3 spans 15 residues. The germline V gene encodes CDR1 SGDLS and CDR2 YYNGEE. V shed 1 base and J shed 9 bases, with 17 bases lying between them. The CDR3 region is CASSVSGAPDGTIYF. The CDR3, as DNA: TGTGCCAGCAGCGTATCGGGAGCCCCCGACGGCACCATATATTTT. The full variable domain, completed using reference TRBV9 and TRBJ1-3, is DSGVTQTPKHLITATGQRVTLRCSPRSGDLSVYWYQQSLDQGLQFLIQYYNGEERAKGNILERFSAQQFPDLHSELNLSSLELGDSALYFCASSVSGAPDGTIYFGEGSWLTVV.

The table lists this clone with a few counts. This chain links TRBV6-1 with TRBJ2-5; D unclear. V lost 2 bases to trimming and J lost 1 base, with 14 bases between them. CDR3 length: 16 amino acids. Germline V CDR1 and CDR2: MNHNS, SASEGT. The CDR3 protein is CASSETRLLIQETQYF. DNA for the CDR3: TGTGCCAGCAGTGAAACAAGACTTTTAATCCAAGAGACCCAGTACTTC.

Here the CDR3 DNA reads TGTGCCAGCAGCTTGGGGTCGGGGACCGGGGAGCTGTTTTTT. Amino acids: CASSLGSGTGELFF. The rearrangement joins TRBV5-6 to TRBJ2-2; a possible D gene is TRBD2 (5 bases). The CDR3 totals 14 residues. The germline CDR1 and CDR2 sequences are SGHDT and YYEEEE. Trimming removed 0 bases at V and 5 bases at J, with 8 bases between.

The chain links TRBV5-1 to TRBJ2-7; 9 bases are a match to TRBD2. CDR1 and CDR2 from the germline V gene are SGHRS and YFSETQ. With V trimmed by 0 bases and J by 5 bases, 6 bases remained unmatched. The CDR3 sequence is 15 residues long. DNA for the CDR3: TGCGCCAGCAGCTTGGAGGTTAGCGGGGGCGACGAGCAGTACTTC. This codes for CASSLEVSGGDEQYF.

V is TRBV2 and J is TRBJ2-7; 7 positions match TRBD2. In germline, CDR1 is SNHLY, CDR2 FYNNEI. The CDR3 has 16 residues. Germline trimming cut 4 bases from V and 0 bases from J; bases unmatched to any gene: 9. The CDR3 region has the DNA TGTGCCAGCAGTGGGGGGGGGTCCAGCGTCTCCTACGAGCAGTACTTC. This gives the protein CASSGGGSSVSYEQYF.

The chain has TRBV19 and TRBJ2-3, with TRBD2 identical over 7 bases. The CDR3 extends over 14 amino acids. Germline V gives CDR1 LNHDA, CDR2 SQIVND (reference sequence). V was pared by 7 bases and J by 4 bases, with 8 bases of the junction left unmatched. The CDR3 protein is CASNGGVVADTQYF. CDR3 nucleotides: TGTGCCAGTAATGGGGGGGTAGTCGCAGATACGCAGTATTTT.

In its sample, this clone was seen a few times. CDR3 in amino acids: CASSFNSQGALRYF. CDR3 DNA: TGTGCCAGCAGCTTTAATAGTCAGGGGGCGTTGAGGTATTTT. The rearrangement links TRBV5-4 to TRBJ1-3; TRBD1 matches at 8 bases. The CDR3 runs 14 residues. The V segment lost 2 bases and the J segment 16 bases; nucleotides outside the gene matches: 14. The germline V gene has CDR1 SGHNT and CDR2 YYREEE (reference sequence).

V is TRBV7-8 and J is TRBJ1-4, with D unresolved. The CDR3 runs 16 residues. Germline V lookup: CDR1 SGHVS, CDR2 FQNEAQ. The V gene lost 2 bases and the J gene lost 8 bases, with 18 bases spanning the gap. The CDR3 protein is CASSLNPAGRGEKLFF. The CDR3 DNA is TGTGCCAGCAGCTTAAATCCGGCGGGCAGAGGAGAAAAACTGTTTTTT.

Worth noting for this clone: Sequence at one end of the junction differs from germline and may be a read error. The chain links TRBV20-1 to TRBJ1-1; TRBD1 matches at 7 bases. The germline V gene encodes CDR1 DFQATT and CDR2 SNEGSKA (reference sequence). The CDR3 totals 11 residues. The CDR3 DNA is TGTAGACCACAGGGGTACACTGAAGCTTTCTTT. Translating it yields CRPQGYTEAFF.